This paragraph reports one T cell receptor beta chain. The CDR3 has 16 amino acids. Germline values: CDR1 SQVTM, CDR2 ANQGSEA. Trimming removed 6 bases from V and 4 bases from J, with 24 bases in between. The data derive from a study of blood T cell repertoires in COVID-19. The assay was immunoSEQ multiplex PCR, and TCRdb's table has in-frame clones only and misses some. Here the sample spans around 290,000 clones, roughly 92% being singletons. The chain joins TRBV29-1 to TRBJ1-1, with D possibly matching TRBD1 (6 bases). Source material: peripheral blood. This TCR was recovered from a woman aged 25-40 years with COVID-19, enrolled during active disease. CDR3 sequence: CSVTPNSGDQGTEAFF. In DNA form, the CDR3 reads TGCAGCGTCACCCCCAACTCAGGGGATCAGGGCACTGAAGCTTTCTTT. The full variable domain, its missing parts supplied by reference TRBV29-1 and TRBJ1-1, is SAVISQKPSRDICQRGTSLTIQCQVDSQVTMMFWYRQQPGQSLTLIATANQGSEATYESGFVIDKFPISRPNLTFSTLTVSNMSPEDSSIYLCSVTPNSGDQGTEAFFGQGTRLTVV.